This T cell receptor (beta chain) comes out of a study of T cells in Graves' hyperthyroidism and ophthalmopathy. The PBMCs had their origin in more than 9.5 ml of fresh peripheral blood. The TCR beta CDR3 regions underwent amplification using RNA transcripts as the source. TCR CDR3 underwent first-round RT-PCR with the HTBI primer set. TCRdb analysed the multiplex PCR reads with MiXCR anew, one entry per CDR3 protein. Here the sample spans some 560,000 distinct CDR3 sequences, about a sixth being singletons. Germline V gene sequence: CDR1 LNHDA, CDR2 SQIVND (reference sequence). This CDR3 spans 15 amino acids. Trimming stripped 5 bases from V and 1 base from J, with 14 bases between.

The specimen sequenced was blood. The V gene is TRBV19, the J gene TRBJ2-5; D not resolved. This TCR came from a woman aged 25 to 39 with Graves' hyperthyroidism. CDR3 nucleotides: TGTGCCAGTAGTCCCCGGACCGAAGTCCAAGAGACCCAGTACTTC. The encoded protein is CASSPRTEVQETQYF.